What follows are 17 T cell receptor beta chains derived from one specimen sequenced in a study of T cells expressing NK-cell markers. Following a re-call of the 5' RACE reads, TCRdb has one entry per CDR3 protein and lacks DNA. This sample carries 150,000 to 180,000 distinct CDR3 sequences, with 37% going to the ten biggest clones. Input material: blood T cells: a sorted CD56 or NKG2C T cell subset, CD4+ or CD8+ T cells, or bulk PBMC T cells (not recorded which). These receptors were taken from a woman aged 50 to 65 in good health.

This chain connects TRBV7-9 to TRBJ2-7; TCRdb proposes TRBD1, but this gene call is untestable without DNA. CDR1 and CDR2 from the germline V gene are SEHNR and FQNEAQ (reference sequence). The CDR3 extends over 16 amino acids. The CDR3 loop is CASSSSSRDRPYEQYF.

V and J are TRBV7-9 and TRBJ2-3; the TCRdb call, TRBD2, lacks DNA for checking. Germline V CDR1 and CDR2: SEHNR, FQNEAQ (reference sequence). This CDR3 region has 16 residues. CDR3 protein: CASSSLLAGETDTQYF.

The CDR3 loop is CASGWDPNYGYTF. The chain carries TRBV7-9 and TRBJ1-2; the TCRdb D gene call, TRBD1, has no DNA to confirm it. This CDR3 contains 13 residues. Germline V gene data show CDR1 as SEHNR and CDR2 as FQNEAQ (reference sequence).

V is TRBV29-1 and J is TRBJ2-1. Germline assignment: CDR1 SQVTM and CDR2 ANQGSEA. This CDR3 is built from 13 residues. The CDR3 region is CSVVESWDDWQFF.

J is TRBJ2-3 and V is TRBV19. CDR1 LNHDA and CDR2 SQIVND come from the germline V gene (reference sequence). The CDR3 runs 13 residues. The CDR3 sequence: CASARSGTDTQYF.

The CDR3 sequence: CASSPDAAVYEQYF. The V gene is TRBV7-9, the J gene TRBJ2-7; the TCRdb call, TRBD2, lacks DNA for checking. Germline lookup yields CDR1 SEHNR and CDR2 FQNEAQ (reference sequence). This CDR3 comprises 14 residues. The whole variable domain, remainder taken from reference TRBV7-9 and TRBJ2-7, is DTGVSQNPRHKITKRGQNVTFRCDPISEHNRLYWYRQTLGQGPEFLTYFQNEAQLEKSRLLSDRFSAERPKGSFSTLEIQRTEQGDSAMYLCASSPDAAVYEQYFGPGTRLTVT.

The genes are TRBV2 and TRBJ2-1; no DNA is available, so the TRBD1 call from TCRdb remains unchecked. Germline-derived CDR1 and CDR2 are SNHLY and FYNNEI. CDR3 length: 16 amino acids. CDR3 sequence: CASSVHGTGAEDEQFF.

CDR3 sequence reads: CASSSGALVFEQYF. The chain links TRBV3-1 to TRBJ2-7; TCRdb's assignment of TRBD2 cannot be checked, as there is no DNA. Looked up from germline, CDR1 is LGHDT and CDR2 is YNNKEL (reference sequence). CDR3 size: 14 residues.

This rearrangement joins TRBV7-9 to TRBJ2-1; TCRdb names TRBD1, which stays unverified in the absence of DNA. CDR3 length equals 15 residues. From germline, CDR1 is SEHNR and CDR2 FQNEAQ (reference sequence). CDR3 in amino acids: CASTHWTGGWNEQFF.

V usage is TRBV3-1 and J usage is TRBJ2-2; TCRdb reports TRBD2, a call that lacks DNA to check it against. The V gene's germline CDR1 is LGHDT and CDR2 YNNKEL (reference sequence). This CDR3 comprises 15 residues. The CDR3 sequence: CASSDLPPDTGELFF.

This rearrangement joins TRBV18 to TRBJ2-3. The germline V gene encodes CDR1 KGHSH and CDR2 LQKENI. CDR3 length: 13 residues. The CDR3 here is CASTTGATDTQYF.

This rearrangement joins TRBV5-8 to TRBJ2-5; with no DNA, the TCRdb D assignment of TRBD1 cannot be verified. The CDR3 is made up of 14 amino acids. From germline, CDR1 is SGHTS and CDR2 YDEGEE. This chain's CDR3 is CASTTGQGWETQYF.

The chain couples TRBV7-9 to TRBJ2-2; there is no DNA to check the TCRdb D call of TRBD1. CDR3 length equals 16 residues. Germline values: CDR1 SEHNR, CDR2 FQNEAQ (reference sequence). CDR3: CASSSPLAANTGELFF. Using reference TRBV7-9 and TRBJ2-2 for the parts outside the CDR3, the full variable domain is DTGVSQNPRHKITKRGQNVTFRCDPISEHNRLYWYRQTLGQGPEFLTYFQNEAQLEKSRLLSDRFSAERPKGSFSTLEIQRTEQGDSAMYLCASSSPLAANTGELFFGEGSRLTVL.

The chain recombines TRBV4-2 with TRBJ2-1; lacking DNA, the TRBD1 call made by TCRdb goes unchecked. Per germline, CDR1 LGHNA and CDR2 YNFKEQ. The CDR3 covers 17 residues. CDR3 residues: CASSQDVRGQGYNEQFF.

The chain has TRBV3-1 and TRBJ2-4; no DNA is available, so the TRBD1 call from TCRdb remains unchecked. The CDR3 sequence is 16 residues long. In germline, CDR1 is LGHDT, CDR2 YNNKEL (reference sequence). CDR3 residues: CASRPGDAGHNIPQYF.

V usage is TRBV30 and J usage is TRBJ2-3; with no DNA, the TCRdb D assignment of TRBD1 cannot be verified. This CDR3 comprises 14 residues. The V gene's germline CDR1 is GTSNPN and CDR2 SVGIG (reference sequence). The CDR3 is CAWSAGVGTDTQYF.

This chain uses TRBV19 with TRBJ1-2; the D call of TRBD1 rests on TCRdb alone, since no DNA is present to check it. Germline V gene sequence: CDR1 LNHDA, CDR2 SQIVND (reference sequence). This CDR3 is 13 amino acids long. CDR3: CASSSGVANGYTF.